Listed here are 19 T cell receptor beta chains from one sample, sequenced in a study of identical twins (dated by TCRdb to the mid-2010s). The library came from 5' RACE. TCRdb records Illumina HiSeq 2000 as the sequencer. TCRdb ran its own pipeline on the public reads, namely fastp trimming at Q25 and MiXCR clone calling, and kept in-frame beta chains. Records with the same CDR3 protein are collapsed into one entry carrying the most frequent genes and DNA. The sample table shows roughly 490,000 distinct CDR3 sequences, and more than 13% are seen once. More than 0.8% of the sample is held by the ten biggest clonotypes. This sample also appeared in a second study, on yellow fever vaccine responses in identical twins.

Sequenced material: CD4+ T cells sorted from blood. These receptors came from a woman aged 18-35 years in good health.

The chain combines TRBV5-1 with TRBJ2-5, with 7 bases matching TRBD1. The junction had 5 bases not matched to a gene; V was cut back by 3 bases and J by 0 bases. Looked up from germline, CDR1 is SGHRS and CDR2 is YFSETQ. CDR3 length: 15 residues. The CDR3 DNA follows: TGCGCCAGCAGCTCGGGACAGCTAAACCAAGAGACCCAGTACTTC. Its protein product is CASSSGQLNQETQYF.

The table lists this clonotype with a count of one. The genes are TRBV20-1 and TRBJ2-3; a weak D match, TRBD1 (5 bases). V was pared by 4 bases and J by 6 bases, with 14 bases between. The germline V gene encodes CDR1 DFQATT and CDR2 SNEGSKA (reference sequence). The CDR3 totals 13 residues. CDR3 sequence reads: CSAIYLGADTQYF. The DNA of the CDR3 is TGCAGTGCTATATATTTAGGGGCGGATACGCAGTATTTT.

V gene TRBV18 combines with J gene TRBJ2-5, with no clear D. V lost 3 bases and J 2 bases, leaving 10 bases between the germline ends. The germline gives CDR1 KGHSH, CDR2 LQKENI. There are 14 residues in the CDR3. Here the CDR3 reads CASSPRVPQETQYF. As DNA, the CDR3 is TGTGCCAGCTCACCCCGGGTACCACAAGAGACCCAGTACTTC. Using reference TRBV18 and TRBJ2-5 for the parts outside the CDR3, the full variable domain is NAGVMQNPRHLVRRRGQEARLRCSPMKGHSHVYWYRQLPEEGLKFMVYLQKENIIDESGMPKERFSAEFPKEGPSILRIQQVVRGDSAAYFCASSPRVPQETQYFGPGTRLLVL.

The chain links TRBV6-1 to TRBJ1-1, with D hard to call. The germline V and J ends were trimmed by 6 bases and 3 bases, with 14 bases remaining between them. The germline V gene has CDR1 MNHNS and CDR2 SASEGT. The CDR3 is made up of 14 amino acids. The CDR3, as DNA: TGTGCCAGCAGACCGACTCCGGCTTACACTGAAGCTTTCTTT. It is translated as CASRPTPAYTEAFF.

This clonotype has a handful of counts. The chain employs TRBV12-3 or TRBV12-4 and TRBJ2-3; perhaps TRBD2 as D (5 bases). The CDR3 spans 14 residues. Trimming took off 4 bases at V and 2 bases at J, with 10 bases between the two ends. CDR3: CASSSLRDTDTQYF. For the CDR3, the DNA is TGTGCCAGCAGTTCCTTGAGGGACACAGATACGCAGTATTTT.

This clonotype was counted only a few times. The chain's CDR3 is CASSMRQGVETQYF. DNA of the CDR3: TGTGCCAGCAGCATGAGACAGGGGGTGGAGACCCAGTACTTC. The chain joins TRBV13 to TRBJ2-5, with 9 bases fitting TRBD1. Germline V lookup: CDR1 PRHDT, CDR2 FYEKMQ (reference sequence). The ends lost 5 bases at V and 5 bases at J; junction bases unmatched: 6. The CDR3 length is 14 residues.

This clonotype was seen a few times. The chain joins TRBV20-1 to TRBJ1-5, with 8 bases matching TRBD1. Germline trimming cut 1 base from V and 3 bases from J; bases unmatched to any gene: 5. The V gene's germline CDR1 is DFQATT and CDR2 SNEGSKA (reference sequence). CDR3 length: 15 residues. For the CDR3, the DNA is TGCAGTGCTAGAGGAGGACAGGGCAACAATCAGCCCCAGCATTTT. As protein: CSARGGQGNNQPQHF.

CDR3 sequence reads: CASKGDKTSYEQYF. In DNA form, the CDR3 reads TGTGCCAGCAAGGGGGACAAAACCTCCTACGAGCAGTACTTC. The chain carries TRBV12-3 or TRBV12-4 and TRBJ2-7; tentatively, D is TRBD1 (6 bases). The V end lost 7 bases, the J end lost 0 bases, and 13 bases lay between the germline ends. The CDR3 totals 14 residues.

This chain joins TRBV29-1 and TRBJ2-7; D unclear. From germline, CDR1 is SQVTM and CDR2 ANQGSEA. The CDR3 is 14 amino acids. V was shortened by 7 bases and J by 0 bases, with 16 bases between the two germline ends. CDR3 loop: CSAFGSSSSYEQYF. The CDR3 DNA follows: TGCAGCGCATTCGGGTCGTCGAGCTCCTACGAGCAGTACTTC.

In its sample, this clonotype was seen many times. The chain combines TRBV5-5 with TRBJ2-1; weak D call: TRBD1 (8 bases). This CDR3 is 15 amino acids long. Germline assignment: CDR1 SGHKS and CDR2 YYEKEE (reference sequence). V gave up 0 bases and J gave up 7 bases, with 14 bases separating them. The CDR3 DNA reads as TGTGCCAGCAGCTTGGGAGGACAGGGAGGGAATGAGCAGTTCTTC. Amino acids: CASSLGGQGGNEQFF.

This clonotype appeared a few times. The chain uses TRBV7-3 and TRBJ2-3, with D possibly matching TRBD2 (5 bases). This CDR3 spans 15 amino acids. CDR1 SGHTA and CDR2 FQGTGA come from the germline V gene. V was pared by 5 bases and J by 0 bases, with 12 bases between. In DNA form, the CDR3 reads TGTGCCAGCAGCGGAAGGGAGACTAGCACAGATACGCAGTATTTT. The encoded protein is CASSGRETSTDTQYF.

This clonotype was recorded many times. The rearrangement joins TRBV12-3 or TRBV12-4 to TRBJ2-7; the D call may be TRBD1 or TRBD2 (6 bases each). CDR3 length equals 15 residues. The V end lost 6 bases, the J end lost 2 bases, and 17 bases lay between the germline ends. CDR3 sequence (DNA): TGTGCCAGCAGGGAGGGGGGAAAGGGAACCTACGAGCAGTACTTC. This translates into CASREGGKGTYEQYF.

This chain joins TRBV9 and TRBJ2-1; 8 positions agree with TRBD2. The CDR3 loop spans 20 amino acids. Germline V CDR1 and CDR2: SGDLS, YYNGEE. Trimming took 0 bases from V and 4 from J; bases not matched to a gene: 18. The CDR3 sequence is CASSVDPSLLLSGKYNEQFF. In DNA, the CDR3 is TGTGCCAGCAGCGTAGACCCTTCCCTTCTGCTTAGCGGGAAGTACAATGAGCAGTTCTTC.

This clonotype has only a few counts. This chain uses TRBV5-6 with TRBJ2-5; D is perhaps TRBD1 (7 bases). This CDR3 contains 17 residues. Germline CDR1 reads SGHDT; CDR2 reads YYEEEE. The V and J ends lost 2 bases and 5 bases respectively, with 22 bases between them. The CDR3, as DNA: TGTGCCAGCAGCTTTATCAGACAGGGAGGTTTTCCGGAGACCCAGTACTTC. It translates to CASSFIRQGGFPETQYF.

This clonotype was counted a few times. The chain combines TRBV7-2 with TRBJ1-3; D unclear. Deletions cut 8 bases from V and 8 bases from J, with 19 bases between. Germline loops: CDR1 SGHTA, CDR2 FQGNSA. The CDR3 contains 14 residues. CDR3 region: CASEREEVGDTIYF. The DNA for the CDR3 is TGTGCCAGCGAGAGGGAGGAAGTGGGCGACACCATATATTTT.

This clonotype occurred a few times. This sequence joins TRBV7-9 and TRBJ1-2; D gene unclear. The CDR3 extends over 15 amino acids. Germline V gene lookup returns CDR1 SEHNR and CDR2 FQNEAQ (reference sequence). The germline V and J ends were trimmed by 5 bases and 1 base, with 14 bases remaining between them. The CDR3 sequence is CASSAAGLVNYGYTF. The CDR3 nucleotides are TGTGCCAGCAGCGCGGCCGGTTTAGTTAACTATGGCTACACCTTC.

The V call is TRBV7-2, the J call TRBJ2-7; the D gene is possibly TRBD2 (6 bases). CDR1 is SGHTA and CDR2 is FQGNSA in the germline V gene. This CDR3 comprises 15 residues. V gave up 7 bases and J gave up 7 bases, with 23 bases separating them. The CDR3 DNA reads as TGTGCCAGCAACGAGGGAGGCACTTCTCCCCGGGAGCAGTACTTC. It specifies CASNEGGTSPREQYF.

The table lists this clonotype with a few counts. The chain links TRBV12-3 or TRBV12-4 to TRBJ2-3; 10 bases agree with TRBD2. This CDR3 spans 14 amino acids. Losses at the gene ends were 7 bases for V and 6 bases for J; bases not matched to a gene: 7. CDR3 in amino acids: CASKREGMKDTQYF. The CDR3 DNA reads TGTGCCAGCAAGCGGGAGGGAATGAAGGATACGCAGTATTTT.

This clonotype has only a few counts. V and J are TRBV4-3 and TRBJ2-7, with D possibly called TRBD1 or TRBD2 (5 bases each). V dropped 0 bases and J dropped 3 bases, with 21 bases sitting between them. Germline V gives CDR1 LGHNA, CDR2 YSLEER. The CDR3 covers 18 residues. CDR3 loop: CASSQDRGPLHPLYEQYF. The CDR3 DNA is TGCGCCAGCAGCCAAGATCGGGGACCACTACACCCCCTCTACGAGCAGTACTTC.